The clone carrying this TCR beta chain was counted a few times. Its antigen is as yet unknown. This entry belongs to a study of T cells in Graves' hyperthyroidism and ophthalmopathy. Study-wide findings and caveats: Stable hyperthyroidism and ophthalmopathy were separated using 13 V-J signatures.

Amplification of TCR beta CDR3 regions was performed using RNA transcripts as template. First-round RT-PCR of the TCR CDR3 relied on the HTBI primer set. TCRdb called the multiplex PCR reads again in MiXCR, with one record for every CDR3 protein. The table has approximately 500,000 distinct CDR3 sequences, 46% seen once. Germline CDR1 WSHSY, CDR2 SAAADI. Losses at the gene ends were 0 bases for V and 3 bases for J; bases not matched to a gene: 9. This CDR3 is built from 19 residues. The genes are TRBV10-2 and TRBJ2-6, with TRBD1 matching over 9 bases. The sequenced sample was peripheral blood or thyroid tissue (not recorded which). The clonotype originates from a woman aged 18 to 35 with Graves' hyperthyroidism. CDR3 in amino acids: CASSESDRDRAFGANVLTF. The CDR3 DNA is TGCGCCAGCAGTGAGTCCGACCGGGACAGGGCGTTTGGGGCCAACGTCCTGACTTTC.